This TCR beta chain comes out of a study of T cells in Graves' hyperthyroidism and ophthalmopathy (dated by TCRdb to 2018 to 2020). For the wider study: To identify TCR V-J signatures that set the groups apart, the researchers used a discovery cohort of more than 95 patients, made up of 43 with Graves' ophthalmopathy and about 60 with stable Graves' hyperthyroidism. An independent validation cohort of under 20 hyperthyroidism patients and about 16 patients who later progressed to ophthalmopathy tested prospective prediction of ophthalmopathy. The roughly 94 discovery patients were randomly split 7:3 into training and test sets. In addition, the study compared T-cell repertoires in thyroid tissue and in blood from five to seven Graves' hyperthyroidism patients. After sampling, hyperthyroidism patients received methimazole starting at 30 mg daily, and ophthalmopathy patients received high-dose intravenous methylprednisolone. The paper describes TCR Vbeta CDR3 sequencing of 135 peripheral blood samples, made up of 43 ophthalmopathy patients, some 76 hyperthyroidism patients and approximately 17 progressor patients.

On the study overall, not on this receptor specifically: Ophthalmopathy was separated from stable hyperthyroidism by a 13 V-J signature model, with 87.88% sensitivity and approximately 81% specificity obtained in cross-validation and 80%/75% obtained in testing. Most expanded thyroid clonotypes (frequency above 0.001) were also found in blood, which suggests that blood repertoires may mirror thyroid immune responses. In validation, progression to ophthalmopathy was predicted by the model with 70.59% sensitivity and under 85% specificity, a median of about 6.4 months before onset. No statistical method was used to fix the sample size in advance, and group allocation was not hidden from the investigators.

Amplification of TCR beta CDR3 regions was carried out from RNA transcripts. The first round of RT-PCR for the TCR CDR3 was performed with the HTBI primer set and the Qiagen OneStep RT-PCR kit. Libraries were constructed in a second round of multiplex PCR, after which size selection and purification were carried out. Libraries were sequenced paired-end with 100 bp reads on an Illumina HiSeq2000. For the original study's pipeline: SOAPnuke was used to process the raw data, throwing out any read that contained adapters or uncalled bases, had a mean Phred below 15, or lacked an exact constant-primer or identifier match. COPE v1.2.5 was used to merge high-quality paired reads, and clonotypes were defined as unique nucleotide sequences. Clonotypes were aligned to IMGT TRBV, TRBD and TRBJ reference segments using MiTCR v1.1. The analysis was restricted to V-J combinations with a frequency above 0.0001, which together covered around 99% of the repertoires. The TCS score was defined as F50 (clonal expansion) divided by E x V (chaos), with BLOSUM62-based TCRdist calculated between CDR3 peptides within each V-J. Welch's t-statistics and random forest reduced approximately 520 V-J features to about 12, which were used in a naive Bayes classifier (R e1071). Thyroid-blood repertoire similarity was quantified with the Morisita-Horn index. TCRdb itself trimmed the public reads at Q25 with fastp, ran MiXCR and retained productive beta chains. Merged by CDR3 protein, the rows form single entries marked with the most common genes and DNA. For this entry, the V and J calls and clone size follow TCRdb and not the study's own pipeline. For this sample the table gives 610,000 or so distinct CDR3 sequences, of which around 45% were detected only once. The ten most abundant clones make up about 7.8% of the sample.

Of note for this clonotype: What this receptor recognizes is not known. No per-base quality is available; no much larger clone lies one base away.

The CDR3 runs 13 amino acids, cysteine and phenylalanine included. The sequence is cut down to CDR3 DNA, 39 bases in frame from base 1. Reading the germline V gene gives CDR1 KGHDR and CDR2 SFDVKD. V was cut back by 5 bases and J by 6 bases, leaving a gap of 10 bases between them. Graves' hyperthyroidism was defined as stable when no progression to ophthalmopathy occurred over 18 months of follow-up. The hyperthyroidism patients were between 18 and 65 years old and newly diagnosed, with a disease duration of less than 2 months. Patients with uncontrolled infections, other autoimmune diseases, pregnancy or lactation were excluded. Diagnoses were established on the basis of clinical symptoms, serum thyroxine and TRAb, thyroid ultrasound, and orbital computed tomography. Trizol reagent was used to extract total RNA, and RNA quality was then checked on an Agilent 2100 Bioanalyzer.

The origin of this receptor is a woman younger than 30 with Graves' hyperthyroidism. Input material: peripheral blood or thyroid tissue (not recorded which). The rearranged chain carries TRBV24-1 and TRBJ1-5; tentative D gene TRBD1, with 5 bases matching. The nucleotides read TGTGCCACCAGTGGGGGCGGCGGTCAGCCCCAGCATTTT. This codes for CATSGGGGQPQHF.